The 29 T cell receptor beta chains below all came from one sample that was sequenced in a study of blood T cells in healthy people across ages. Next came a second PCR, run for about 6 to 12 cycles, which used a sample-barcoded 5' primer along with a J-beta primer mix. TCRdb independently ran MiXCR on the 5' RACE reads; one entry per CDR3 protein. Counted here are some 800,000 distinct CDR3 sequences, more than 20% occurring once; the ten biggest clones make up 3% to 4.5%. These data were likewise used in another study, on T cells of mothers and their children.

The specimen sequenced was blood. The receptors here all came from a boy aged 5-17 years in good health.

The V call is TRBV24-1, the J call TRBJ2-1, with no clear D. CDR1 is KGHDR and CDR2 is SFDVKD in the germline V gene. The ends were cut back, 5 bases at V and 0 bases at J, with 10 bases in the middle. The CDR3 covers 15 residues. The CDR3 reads CATSVSRVSYNEQFF. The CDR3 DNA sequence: TGTGCCACCAGTGTGAGTCGGGTCTCCTACAATGAGCAGTTCTTC.

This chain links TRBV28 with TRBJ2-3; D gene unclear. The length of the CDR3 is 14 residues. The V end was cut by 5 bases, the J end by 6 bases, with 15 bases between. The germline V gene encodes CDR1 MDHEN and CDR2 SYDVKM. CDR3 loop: CASSALGSPDTQYF. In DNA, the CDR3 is TGTGCCAGCAGTGCCCTTGGGTCGCCCGATACGCAGTATTTT.

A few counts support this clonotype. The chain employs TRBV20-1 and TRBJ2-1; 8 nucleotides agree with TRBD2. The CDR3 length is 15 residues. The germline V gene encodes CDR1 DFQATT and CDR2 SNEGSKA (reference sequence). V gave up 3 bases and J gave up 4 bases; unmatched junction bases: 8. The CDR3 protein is CSASSRLAGYNEQFF. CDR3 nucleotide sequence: TGCAGTGCTAGTTCTCGGCTAGCGGGTTACAATGAGCAGTTCTTC.

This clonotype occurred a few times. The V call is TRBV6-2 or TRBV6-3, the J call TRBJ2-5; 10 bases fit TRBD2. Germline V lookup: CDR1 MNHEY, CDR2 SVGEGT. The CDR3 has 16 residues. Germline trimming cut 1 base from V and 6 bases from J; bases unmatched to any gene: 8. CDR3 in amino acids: CASSYWSSGSAKTQYF. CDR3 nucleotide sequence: TGTGCCAGCAGTTACTGGTCTAGCGGGAGTGCAAAGACCCAGTACTTC.

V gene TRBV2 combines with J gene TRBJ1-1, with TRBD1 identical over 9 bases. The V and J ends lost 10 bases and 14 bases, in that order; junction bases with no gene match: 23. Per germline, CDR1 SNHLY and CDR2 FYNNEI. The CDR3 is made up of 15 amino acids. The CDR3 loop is CATSRDRDRVRDRFF. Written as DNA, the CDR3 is TGTGCCACCAGCAGAGACCGGGACAGGGTTCGTGACAGGTTCTTT.

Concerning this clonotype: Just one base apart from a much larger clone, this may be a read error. The CDR3 reads CASRIGTGAQYF. The CDR3 DNA sequence: TGTGCCAGCAGGATAGGGACAGGGGCCCAGTACTTC. This rearrangement joins TRBV12-3 or TRBV12-4 to TRBJ2-5, with 10 bases fitting TRBD1. This CDR3 is built from 12 residues. Trimming at V came to 6 bases and at J to 9 bases, leaving 4 bases not matched to a gene.

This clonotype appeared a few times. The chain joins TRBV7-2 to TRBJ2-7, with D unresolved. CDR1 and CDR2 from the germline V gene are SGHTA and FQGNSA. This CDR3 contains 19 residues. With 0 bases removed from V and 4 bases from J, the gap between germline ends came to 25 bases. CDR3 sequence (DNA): TGTGCCAGCAGCTTAGCTATGGGGTCGGCAGATAGTCGTGGGTACGAGCAGTACTTC. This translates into CASSLAMGSADSRGYEQYF.

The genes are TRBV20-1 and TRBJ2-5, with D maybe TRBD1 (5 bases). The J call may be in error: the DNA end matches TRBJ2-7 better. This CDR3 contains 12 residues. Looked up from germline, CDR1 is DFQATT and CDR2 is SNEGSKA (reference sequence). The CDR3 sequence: CSASSQDYEQYF. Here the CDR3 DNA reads TGCAGTGCTAGCTCACAGGATTACGAGCAGTACTTC.

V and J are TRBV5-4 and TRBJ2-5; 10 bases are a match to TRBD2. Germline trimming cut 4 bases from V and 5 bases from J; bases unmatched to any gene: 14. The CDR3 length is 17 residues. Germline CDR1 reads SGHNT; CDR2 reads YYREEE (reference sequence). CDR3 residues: CASSHLGSGREEETQYF. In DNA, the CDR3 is TGTGCCAGCAGCCACCTCGGGAGCGGGAGGGAGGAGGAGACCCAGTACTTC.

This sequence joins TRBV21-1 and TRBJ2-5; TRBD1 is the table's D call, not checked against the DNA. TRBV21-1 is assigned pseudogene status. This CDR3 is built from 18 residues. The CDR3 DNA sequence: TGTGTCAGCAGCAAAGTATCAGACAGGGACGGAGGCGAAGAGACCCAGTACTTC. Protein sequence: CVSSKVSDRDGGEETQYF.

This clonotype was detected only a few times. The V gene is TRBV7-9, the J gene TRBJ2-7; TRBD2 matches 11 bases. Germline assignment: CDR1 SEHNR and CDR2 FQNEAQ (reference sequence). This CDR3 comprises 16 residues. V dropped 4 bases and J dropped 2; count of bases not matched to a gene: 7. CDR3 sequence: CASSSGPSGRTYEQYF. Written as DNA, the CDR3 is TGTGCCAGCAGCTCAGGACCTAGCGGGAGGACCTACGAGCAGTACTTC.

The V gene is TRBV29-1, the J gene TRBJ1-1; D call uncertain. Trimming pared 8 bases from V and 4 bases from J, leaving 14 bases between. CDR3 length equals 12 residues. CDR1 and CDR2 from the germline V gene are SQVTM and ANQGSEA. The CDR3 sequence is CSYGEGGTEAFF. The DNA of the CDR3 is TGCAGCTATGGGGAAGGCGGCACTGAAGCTTTCTTT.

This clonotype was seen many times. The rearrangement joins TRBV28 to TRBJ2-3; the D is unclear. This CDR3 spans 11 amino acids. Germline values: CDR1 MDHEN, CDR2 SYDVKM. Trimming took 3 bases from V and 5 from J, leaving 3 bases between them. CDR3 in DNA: TGTGCCAGCAGTTTGGTAGATACGCAGTATTTT. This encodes CASSLVDTQYF.

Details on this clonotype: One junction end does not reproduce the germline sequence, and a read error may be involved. CDR3 in amino acids: CASSLTGNTGAFF. The CDR3, as DNA: TGTGCCAGCAGTTTGACAGGAAACACTGGAGCTTTCTTT. V is TRBV28 and J is TRBJ1-1, with D perhaps TRBD1 (6 bases). The CDR3 is made up of 13 amino acids. CDR1 and CDR2 (germline): MDHEN, SYDVKM.

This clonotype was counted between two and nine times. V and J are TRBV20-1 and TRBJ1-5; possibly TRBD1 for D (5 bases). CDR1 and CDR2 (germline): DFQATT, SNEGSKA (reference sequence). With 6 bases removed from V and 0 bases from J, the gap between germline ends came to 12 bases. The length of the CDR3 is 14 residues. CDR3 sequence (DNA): TGCAGTGCCCTGGGTACAGGTAGCAATCAGCCCCAGCATTTT. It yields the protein CSALGTGSNQPQHF.

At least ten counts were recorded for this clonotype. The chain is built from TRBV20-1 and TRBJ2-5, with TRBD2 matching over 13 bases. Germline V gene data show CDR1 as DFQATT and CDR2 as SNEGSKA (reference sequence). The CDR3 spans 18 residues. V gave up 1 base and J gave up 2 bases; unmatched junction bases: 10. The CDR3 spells CSARAIGLAGVRQETQYF. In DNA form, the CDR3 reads TGCAGTGCTAGAGCAATTGGACTAGCGGGAGTTCGGCAAGAGACCCAGTACTTC.

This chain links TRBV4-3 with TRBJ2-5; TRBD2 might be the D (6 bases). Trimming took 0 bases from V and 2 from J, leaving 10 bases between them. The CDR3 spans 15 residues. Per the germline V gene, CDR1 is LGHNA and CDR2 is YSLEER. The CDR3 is CASSQEVAGQETQYF. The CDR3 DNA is TGCGCCAGCAGCCAAGAGGTGGCGGGGCAAGAGACCCAGTACTTC.

CDR3 DNA: TGTGCCAGCACCAAAGGGTCAGGGGTCTACGAGCAGTACTTC. This gives the protein CASTKGSGVYEQYF. The chain joins TRBV7-9 to TRBJ2-7; TRBD1 might be the D (6 bases). Deletions cut 7 bases from V and 3 bases from J, with 16 bases between. CDR1 is SEHNR, CDR2 FQNEAQ, per germline (reference sequence). This CDR3 region has 14 residues.

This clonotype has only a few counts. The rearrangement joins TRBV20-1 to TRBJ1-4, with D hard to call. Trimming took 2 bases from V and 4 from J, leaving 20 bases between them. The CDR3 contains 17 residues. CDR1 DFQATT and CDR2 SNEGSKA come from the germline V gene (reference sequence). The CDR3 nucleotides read TGCAGTGCTAGACCCTTAGAGGTTGAGATACTTAATGAAAAACTGTTTTTT. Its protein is CSARPLEVEILNEKLFF.

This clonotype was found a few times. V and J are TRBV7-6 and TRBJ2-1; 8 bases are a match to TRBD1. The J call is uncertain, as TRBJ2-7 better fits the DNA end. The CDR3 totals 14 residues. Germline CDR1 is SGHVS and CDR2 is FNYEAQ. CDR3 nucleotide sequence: TGTGCCAGCAGCTCGGCGACAGGGGTACGGGAGCAGTACTTC. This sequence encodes CASSSATGVREQYF.

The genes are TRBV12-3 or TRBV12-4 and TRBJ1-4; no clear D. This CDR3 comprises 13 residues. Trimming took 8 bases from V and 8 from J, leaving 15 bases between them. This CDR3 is CASAKGLGEKLFF. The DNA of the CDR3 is TGTGCCAGCGCTAAGGGCCTGGGGGAAAAACTGTTTTTT.

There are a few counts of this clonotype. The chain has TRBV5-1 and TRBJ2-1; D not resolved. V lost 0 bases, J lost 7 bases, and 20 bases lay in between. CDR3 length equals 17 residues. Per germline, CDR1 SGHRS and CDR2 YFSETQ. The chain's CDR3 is CASSLDGWTSTRNEQFF. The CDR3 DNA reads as TGCGCCAGCAGCTTGGATGGTTGGACCTCAACCCGGAATGAGCAGTTCTTC.

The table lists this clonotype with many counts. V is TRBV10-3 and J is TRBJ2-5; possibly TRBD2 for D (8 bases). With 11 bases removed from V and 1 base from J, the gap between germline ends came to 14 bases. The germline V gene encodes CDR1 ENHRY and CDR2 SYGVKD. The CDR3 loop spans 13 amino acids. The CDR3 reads CASGRGPQETQYF. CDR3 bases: TGTGCCTCCGGGAGGGGGCCCCAAGAGACCCAGTACTTC.

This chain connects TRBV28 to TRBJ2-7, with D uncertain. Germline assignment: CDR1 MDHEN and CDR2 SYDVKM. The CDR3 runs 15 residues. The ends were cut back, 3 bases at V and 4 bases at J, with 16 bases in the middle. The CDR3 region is CASSFVGISHYEQYF. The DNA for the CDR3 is TGTGCCAGCAGTTTTGTAGGGATAAGCCATTACGAGCAGTACTTC. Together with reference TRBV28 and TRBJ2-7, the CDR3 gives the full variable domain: DVKVTQSSRYLVKRTGEKVFLECVQDMDHENMFWYRQDPGLGLRLIYFSYDVKMKEKGDIPEGYSVSREKKERFSLILESASTNQTSMYLCASSFVGISHYEQYFGPGTRLTVT.

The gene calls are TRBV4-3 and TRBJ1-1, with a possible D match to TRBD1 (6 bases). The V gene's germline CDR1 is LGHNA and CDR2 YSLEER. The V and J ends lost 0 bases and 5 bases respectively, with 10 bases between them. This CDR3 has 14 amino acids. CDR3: CASSQERGSTEAFF. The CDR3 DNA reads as TGCGCCAGCAGCCAAGAAAGGGGGAGTACTGAAGCTTTCTTT.

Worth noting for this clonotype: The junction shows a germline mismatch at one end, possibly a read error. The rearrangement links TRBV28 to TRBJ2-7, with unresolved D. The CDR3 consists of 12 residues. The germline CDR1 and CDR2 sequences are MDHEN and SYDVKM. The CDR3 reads CASSVTDLQQHF. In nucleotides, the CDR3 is TGTGCCAGCAGTGTCACGGATCTCCAGCAGCACTTC.

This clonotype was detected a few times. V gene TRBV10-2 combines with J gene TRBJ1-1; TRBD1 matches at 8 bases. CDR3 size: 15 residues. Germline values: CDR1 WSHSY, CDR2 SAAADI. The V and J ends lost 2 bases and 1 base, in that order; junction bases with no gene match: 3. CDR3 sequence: CASSESRGPNTEAFF. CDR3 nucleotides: TGCGCCAGCAGTGAGAGCAGGGGGCCGAACACTGAAGCTTTCTTT.

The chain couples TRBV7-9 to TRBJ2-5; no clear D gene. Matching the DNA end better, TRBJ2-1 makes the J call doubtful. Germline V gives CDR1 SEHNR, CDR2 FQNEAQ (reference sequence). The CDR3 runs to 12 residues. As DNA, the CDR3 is TGTGCCAGCAGTCCCACTCACAATGAGCAGTTCTTC. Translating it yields CASSPTHNEQFF.

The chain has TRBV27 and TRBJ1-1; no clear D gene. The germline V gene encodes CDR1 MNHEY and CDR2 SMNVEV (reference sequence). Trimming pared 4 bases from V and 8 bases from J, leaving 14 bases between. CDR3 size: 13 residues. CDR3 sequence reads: CASSSIQQREAFF. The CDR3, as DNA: TGTGCCAGCAGTTCGATACAGCAGAGGGAAGCTTTCTTT.